This TCR beta chain originates from a study of T cell responses to AZD1222 COVID-19 vaccine. Study observations and caveats: Receipt of two AZD1222 doses was followed by a rise in Spike-specific TCR breadth and depth. The study reported that nearly half of spike-specific TCRs target unmutated variant regions. The donor cohort was predominantly white British with a female majority, and clonal diversity may have been underestimated.

V lost 7 bases, J lost 5 bases, and 7 bases stayed unmatched. The CDR3 totals 15 residues. Germline CDR1 is MNHEY and CDR2 is SVGAGI. This clone was recorded only once. Its antigen is not identified. This table comes from immunoSEQ multiplex PCR, and its TCRdb copy is limited to in-frame clones, with some not included. There are some 200,000 clones in the sample; about 94% occur only once, and 1.7% lies in the top ten. The starting material was peripheral blood, obtained 28 days after the second dose of the MenACWY control vaccine. The rearrangement joins TRBV6-5 to TRBJ1-6; TRBD1 aligns across 8 bases. The receptor was isolated from an adult who received the MenACWY meningococcal vaccine as a control. The CDR3 spells CASTRTGKDNSPLHF. DNA of the CDR3: TGTGCCAGCACCCGGACAGGGAAGGATAATTCACCCCTCCACTTT.